The 16 T cell receptor beta chains listed next were all sequenced from one sample in a study of metastatic and nonmetastatic thyroid tumors. No patient received treatment before thyroid surgery. Using MiXCR, TCRdb re-called clones from the PCR reads. The sample has about 25,000 clones, roughly 20% seen once. Sequenced material: adjacent normal tissue. The receptors derive from a female donor with papillary thyroid cancer or a benign thyroid nodule (not recorded which). Some clones in this sample may be carry-over from other donors' samples.

In its sample, this clone ranks as medium-sized. The genes are TRBV11-2 and TRBJ2-3; perhaps TRBD2 as D (6 bases). The CDR3 runs 16 residues. Germline values: CDR1 SGHAT, CDR2 FQNNGV. The V gene lost 0 bases and the J gene lost 2 bases, with 12 bases spanning the gap. The CDR3 is CASSLEFGTSTDTQYF. Written as DNA, the CDR3 is TGTGCCAGCAGCTTAGAATTTGGGACTTCCACAGATACGCAGTATTTT.

A remark on this clone: The junction departs from the called germline gene at one end, perhaps through a read error. V gene TRBV20-1 combines with J gene TRBJ2-2; D uncertain. The germline V gene has CDR1 DFQATT and CDR2 SNEGSKA (reference sequence). The CDR3 has 11 amino acids. The CDR3 region has the DNA TGCAGTTCTAGAGAGTGCGGGGAGCTGTTTTTT. Translation: CSSRECGELFF.

This clone was recorded a few times. The chain is built from TRBV20-1 and TRBJ2-7, with D hard to call. Per the germline V gene, CDR1 is DFQATT and CDR2 is SNEGSKA (reference sequence). With 0 bases removed from V and 1 base from J, the gap between germline ends came to 13 bases. CDR3 length equals 15 residues. DNA of the CDR3: TGCAGTGCTAGAGAGGGGTCAGGCAGTTCCTACGAGCAGTACTTC. Encoded protein: CSAREGSGSSYEQYF.

The rearrangement joins TRBV28 to TRBJ2-2; D not certain. The V and J ends lost 6 bases and 9 bases respectively, with 11 bases between them. CDR1 is MDHEN and CDR2 is SYDVKM in the germline V gene. The CDR3 covers 12 residues. CDR3 sequence: CASSSGGWELFF. The CDR3 DNA is TGTGCCAGCAGCTCCGGTGGCTGGGAGCTGTTTTTT.

This clone has only a few counts. Germline and junction disagree at one end, which may indicate a read error. The chain carries TRBV19 and TRBJ1-1; no clear D gene. The CDR3 is made up of 11 amino acids. CDR1 and CDR2 (germline): LNHDA, SQIVND (reference sequence). The CDR3: CACSRDTEAFF. The CDR3 nucleotides read TGTGCCTGTAGCAGAGACACTGAAGCTTTCTTT.

This clone was picked up many times. The J gene is TRBJ2-7, the V gene TRBV11-3, with D possibly matching TRBD1 (6 bases). This CDR3 has 16 amino acids. Germline V lookup: CDR1 SGHNT, CDR2 YENEEA. Trimming took 3 bases from V and 0 from J, leaving 15 bases between them. CDR3 sequence: CASSLALGDNSYEQYF. CDR3 in DNA: TGTGCCAGCAGCTTGGCCCTTGGGGACAACTCCTACGAGCAGTACTTC.

In its sample, this clone was seen many times. A clone one base away is much larger, so this may be a read error. The CDR3 ends on some other residue instead of the conserved phenylalanine or tryptophan, so this is likely a read error. V and J are TRBV27 and TRBJ1-3; 7 nucleotides align to TRBD1. CDR3 length: 15 residues. The germline V gene encodes CDR1 MNHEY and CDR2 SMNVEV (reference sequence). Unmatched junction bases numbered 4, after V lost 4 bases and J lost 1 base. The CDR3 DNA reads TGTGCCAGCAGTTCAAGGGGACAGTCTGGAAACACCATATATTCT. Its translation is CASSSRGQSGNTIYS.

The J gene is TRBJ1-5, the V gene TRBV9; D not certain. Between the trimmed V and J ends, which lost 6 bases and 4 bases, there was a span of 14 bases. The germline gives CDR1 SGDLS, CDR2 YYNGEE. CDR3 size: 14 residues. The CDR3 here is CASNDGARNQPQHF. The CDR3 bases are TGTGCCAGCAATGATGGAGCAAGAAATCAGCCCCAGCATTTT.

To note about this clone: A single base separates this from a much larger clone, so it may be a read error. This chain connects TRBV7-2 to TRBJ2-1, with 9 bases that match TRBD2. The CDR3 consists of 15 residues. Germline V gene data show CDR1 as SGHTA and CDR2 as FQGNSA. This CDR3 is CASSLVSGSWNEQFF. In nucleotides, the CDR3 is TGTGCCAGCAGTTTAGTTAGCGGGAGCTGGAATGAGCAGTTCTTC.

The chain joins TRBV6-1 to TRBJ2-7, with TRBD2 identical over 12 bases. V shed 7 bases, J shed 4 bases, and the junction held 14 bases outside the gene matches. Germline CDR1 reads MNHNS; CDR2 reads SASEGT. The CDR3 extends over 17 amino acids. As DNA, the CDR3 is TGTGCCAGCACCCCCTTCCTGACTAGCGGGAGTGCTTACGAGCAGTACTTC. This translates into CASTPFLTSGSAYEQYF.

This clone was recorded at least ten times. The V gene is TRBV29-1, the J gene TRBJ1-3; no clear D gene. The CDR3 consists of 14 residues. From germline, CDR1 is SQVTM and CDR2 ANQGSEA. Trimming took 6 bases from V and 2 from J, leaving 14 bases between them. The CDR3: CSVRRAGPGNTIYF. The CDR3 DNA reads as TGCAGCGTGAGGAGGGCCGGTCCTGGAAACACCATATATTTT.

As regards this clone: Germline and junction disagree at one end, which may indicate a read error. This rearrangement joins TRBV11-2 to TRBJ1-1; D is perhaps TRBD1 (5 bases). Germline lookup yields CDR1 SGHAT and CDR2 FQNNGV. The length of the CDR3 is 10 residues. CDR3 sequence reads: CASADTGAFF. The CDR3 nucleotides are TGTGCCAGCGCGGACACTGGAGCTTTCTTT.

This clone was seen at least ten times. The CDR3 nucleotides read TGTGCCAGCAGCTTCAGGGACCTCGATGAGCAGTTCTTC. As protein: CASSFRDLDEQFF. V is TRBV11-3 and J is TRBJ2-1; D is possibly TRBD1 or TRBD2 (5 bases each). Trimming took off 3 bases at V and 8 bases at J, with 11 bases between the two ends. CDR1 SGHNT and CDR2 YENEEA come from the germline V gene. The CDR3 is 13 amino acids.

This clone was observed many times. The V gene is TRBV7-9, the J gene TRBJ1-4; possible D gene TRBD1, 6 bases. The CDR3 sequence is 16 residues long. The ends were cut back, 6 bases at V and 8 bases at J, with 22 bases in the middle. Per the germline V gene, CDR1 is SEHNR and CDR2 is FQNEAQ (reference sequence). CDR3 amino acids: CASSLVRGAGEEKLFF. The CDR3 region has the DNA TGTGCCAGCAGTCTAGTCCGGGGTGCAGGGGAAGAAAAACTGTTTTTT. The full variable domain, completed using reference TRBV7-9 and TRBJ1-4, is DTGVSQNPRHKITKRGQNVTFRCDPISEHNRLYWYRQTLGQGPEFLTYFQNEAQLEKSRLLSDRFSAERPKGSFSTLEIQRTEQGDSAMYLCASSLVRGAGEEKLFFGSGTQLSVL.

In its sample, this clone was seen many times. The genes are TRBV7-3 and TRBJ1-5; D call uncertain. This CDR3 is 13 amino acids long. V lost 2 bases and J 9 bases, leaving 11 bases between the germline ends. Germline V gene sequence: CDR1 SGHTA, CDR2 FQGTGA. The CDR3 spells CASSLVEGGPQHF. Written as DNA, the CDR3 is TGTGCCAGCAGCTTAGTCGAGGGTGGGCCCCAGCATTTT.

Notes on this clone: The junction departs from the called germline gene at one end, perhaps through a read error. This chain connects TRBV20-1 to TRBJ2-2, with 9 bases identical to TRBD2. This CDR3 is 15 amino acids long. Germline V gene data show CDR1 as DFQATT and CDR2 as SNEGSKA (reference sequence). The CDR3, as DNA: TGCAGTGCTAGAGATAGCGGGAGTGACACCGTGGAGCTGTTTTTT. As protein: CSARDSGSDTVELFF.